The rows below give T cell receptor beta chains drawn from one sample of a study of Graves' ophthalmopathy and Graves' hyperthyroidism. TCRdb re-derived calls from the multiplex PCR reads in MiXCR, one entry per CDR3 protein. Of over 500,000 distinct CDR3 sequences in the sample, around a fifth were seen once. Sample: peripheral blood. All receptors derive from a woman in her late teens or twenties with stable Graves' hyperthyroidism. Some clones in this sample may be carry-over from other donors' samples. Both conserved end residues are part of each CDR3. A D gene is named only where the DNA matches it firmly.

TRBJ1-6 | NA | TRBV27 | CASKTGPWDSPLHF
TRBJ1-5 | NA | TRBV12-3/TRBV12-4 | CASSIRPEGNQPQHF
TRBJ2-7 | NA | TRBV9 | CASSVVSYEQYF
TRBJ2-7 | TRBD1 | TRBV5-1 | CASSLGTGEHNEQYF
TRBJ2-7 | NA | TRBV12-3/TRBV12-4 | CASTQTGTYEQYF
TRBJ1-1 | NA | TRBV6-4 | CASSYLGHPEAFF
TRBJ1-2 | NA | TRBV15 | CATSRDPKYGYTF
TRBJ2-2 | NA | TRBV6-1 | CASSGAQNTGELFF
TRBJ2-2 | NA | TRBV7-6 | CASAAHNTGELFF
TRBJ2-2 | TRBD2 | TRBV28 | CASSPSPWRGDTGELFF
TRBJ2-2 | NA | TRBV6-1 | CASSESEIPAGGELFF
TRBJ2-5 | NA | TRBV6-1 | CASSGQFQETQYF
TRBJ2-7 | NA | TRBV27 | CASSKQGFHEQYF
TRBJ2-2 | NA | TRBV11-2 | CASSPGRGPTNTGELFF
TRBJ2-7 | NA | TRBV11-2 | CASTSPGGSSYEQYF
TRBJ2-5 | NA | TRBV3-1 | CASSQVARGQETQYF
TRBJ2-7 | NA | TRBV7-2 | CASSLGAFVSYEQYF
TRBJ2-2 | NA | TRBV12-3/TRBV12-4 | CATDHPPGRTNTGELFF
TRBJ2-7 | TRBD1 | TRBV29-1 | CSVEFPGTGPTEQYF
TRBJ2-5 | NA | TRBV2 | CASSEGQWGGETQYF
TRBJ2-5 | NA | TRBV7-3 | CASSFLSGAGETQYF
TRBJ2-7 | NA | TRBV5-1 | CASSLVPMTLYEQYF
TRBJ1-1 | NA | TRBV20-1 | CSAHLRTANTEAFF
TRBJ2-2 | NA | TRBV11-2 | CASSPLAGELFF
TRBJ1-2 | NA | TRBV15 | CATSRDRLDRPYGYTF
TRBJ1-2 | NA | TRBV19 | CASSLDGESLLYGYTF
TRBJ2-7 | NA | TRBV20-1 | CSALAVGGSTYEQYF
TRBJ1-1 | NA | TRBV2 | CATQKNWGEAFF
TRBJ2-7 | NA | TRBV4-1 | CASSHDVRARSYEQYF
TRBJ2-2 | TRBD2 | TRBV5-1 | CASSLEAGALLTGELFF
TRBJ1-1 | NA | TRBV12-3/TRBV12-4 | CASSLTTGDAFF
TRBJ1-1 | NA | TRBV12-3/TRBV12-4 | CASSLIGGETEAFF
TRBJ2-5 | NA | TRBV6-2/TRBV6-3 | CASSSPLSGKSIETQYF
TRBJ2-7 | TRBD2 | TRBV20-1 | CSASSSGRPNHEQYF
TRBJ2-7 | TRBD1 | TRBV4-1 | CASSQQGAGSYEQYF
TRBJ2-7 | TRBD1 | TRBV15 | CATSSKQGQGAYEQYF
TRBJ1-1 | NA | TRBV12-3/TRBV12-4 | CASSLSWGASTETCF
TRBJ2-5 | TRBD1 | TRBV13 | CASTLRGGETQYF
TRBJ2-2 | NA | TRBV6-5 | CASSYIGGGAGELFF
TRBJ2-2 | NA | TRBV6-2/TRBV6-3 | CASSYRRTGSATGELFF
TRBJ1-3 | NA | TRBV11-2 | CASSLERRNTIYF
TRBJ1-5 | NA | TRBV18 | CASSPTRNSNQPQHF